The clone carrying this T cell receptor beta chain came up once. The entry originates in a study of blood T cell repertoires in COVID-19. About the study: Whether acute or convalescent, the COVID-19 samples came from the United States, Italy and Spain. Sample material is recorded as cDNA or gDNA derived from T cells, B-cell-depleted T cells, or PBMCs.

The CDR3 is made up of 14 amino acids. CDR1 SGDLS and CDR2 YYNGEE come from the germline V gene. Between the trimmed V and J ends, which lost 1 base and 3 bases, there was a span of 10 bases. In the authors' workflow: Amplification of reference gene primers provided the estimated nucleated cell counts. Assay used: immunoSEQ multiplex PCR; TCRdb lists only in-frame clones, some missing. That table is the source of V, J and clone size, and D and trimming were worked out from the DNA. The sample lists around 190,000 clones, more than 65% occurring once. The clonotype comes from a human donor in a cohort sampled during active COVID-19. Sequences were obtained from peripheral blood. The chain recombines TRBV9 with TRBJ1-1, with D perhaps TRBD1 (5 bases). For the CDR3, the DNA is TGTGCCAGCAGCGTAAGGCAAGGGGACACTGAAGCTTTCTTT. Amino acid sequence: CASSVRQGDTEAFF. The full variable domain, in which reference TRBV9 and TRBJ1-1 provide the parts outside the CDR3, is DSGVTQTPKHLITATGQRVTLRCSPRSGDLSVYWYQQSLDQGLQFLIQYYNGEERAKGNILERFSAQQFPDLHSELNLSSLELGDSALYFCASSVRQGDTEAFFGQGTRLTVV.